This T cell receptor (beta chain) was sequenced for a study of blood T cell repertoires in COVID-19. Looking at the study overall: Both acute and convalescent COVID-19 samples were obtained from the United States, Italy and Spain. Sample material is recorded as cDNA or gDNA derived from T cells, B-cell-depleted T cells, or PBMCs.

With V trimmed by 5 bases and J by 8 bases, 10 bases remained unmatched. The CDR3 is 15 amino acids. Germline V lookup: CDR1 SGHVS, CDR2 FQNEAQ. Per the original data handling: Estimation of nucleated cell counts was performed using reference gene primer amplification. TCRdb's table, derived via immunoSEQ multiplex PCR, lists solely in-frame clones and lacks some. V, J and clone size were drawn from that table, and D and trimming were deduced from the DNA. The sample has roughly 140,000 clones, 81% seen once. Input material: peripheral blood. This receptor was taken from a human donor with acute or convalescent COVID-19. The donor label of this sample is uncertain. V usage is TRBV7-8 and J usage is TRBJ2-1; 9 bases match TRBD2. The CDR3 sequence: CASSLPRGGPYEQFF. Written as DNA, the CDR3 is TGTGCCAGCAGCCTTCCGCGGGGGGGCCCCTATGAGCAGTTCTTC. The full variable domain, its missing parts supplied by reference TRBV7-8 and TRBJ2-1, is GAGVSQSPRYKVAKRGQDVALRCDPISGHVSLFWYQQALGQGPEFLTYFQNEAQLDKSGLPSDRFFAERPEGSVSTLKIQRTQQEDSAVYLCASSLPRGGPYEQFFGPGTRLTVL.